The rows below give T cell receptor beta chains drawn from one sample of a study of cytomegalovirus exposure and HLA in healthy donors. TCRdb keeps only in-frame clones here, not all; method: immunoSEQ multiplex PCR. The sample carries approximately 160,000 clones, 82% recorded once. Sequencing was carried out using PBMCs. Receptors originate from a girl aged 2 to 9 in good health and CMV-seropositive. CDR3s include the opening cysteine and the closing phenylalanine or tryptophan. A D gene is named only where the DNA matches it firmly. Clone size is not always given. Where it is, it says once, few, many or a class for expanded clones.

>-|-|14|TRBV5-4|TRBJ1-4
TGTGCCAGCAGCTTGTCCAGGGGTGATGAAAAACTGTTTTTT
CASSLSRGDEKLFF
>TRBD2|-|14|TRBV6-6|TRBJ2-5
TGTGCCAGCAGTTGGGCTAGCGGGGGAGAGACCCAGTACTTC
CASSWASGGETQYF
>-|once|15|TRBV27|TRBJ1-2
TGTGCCAGCAGTTTAGTGGGGGCTCGGAACTATGGCTACACCTTC
CASSLVGARNYGYTF
>TRBD2|once|17|TRBV5-1|TRBJ2-2
TGCGCCAGCAGCCGGGAGGGGACTAGCGTTTACACCGGGGAGCTGTTTTTT
CASSREGTSVYTGELFF
>TRBD1|-|14|TRBV5-4|TRBJ1-4
TGTGCCAGCTCCCTCCGGACAGGGGCTGAAAAACTGTTTTTT
CASSLRTGAEKLFF
>-|-|18|TRBV4-1|TRBJ1-3
TGCGCCAGCAGCCAAGGGCCGGGAGCTACTTTCTCTGGAAACACCATATATTTT
CASSQGPGATFSGNTIYF
>TRBD1|-|16|TRBV19|TRBJ2-7
TGTGCCAGTAGTACCCACGGACAGGGTTTATCCTACGAGCAGTACTTC
CASSTHGQGLSYEQYF
>-|-|13|TRBV9|TRBJ2-1
TGTGCCAGCAGCGTAGGAAGGGGCAATGAGCAGTTCTTC
CASSVGRGNEQFF
>-|-|13|TRBV2|TRBJ2-7
TGTGCCAGCAGCCCGACGGAGGCCTACGAGCAGTACTTC
CASSPTEAYEQYF
>-|-|15|TRBV6-1|TRBJ2-5
TGTGCCAGCAGTGAAACCGGGACTGTGCAAGAGACCCAGTACTTC
CASSETGTVQETQYF
>-|-|13|TRBV19|TRBJ2-3
TGTGCCAGTAGTAAGAGGTCTAGAGATACGCAGTATTTT
CASSKRSRDTQYF
>TRBD2|-|17|TRBV30|TRBJ2-2
TGTGCCTGGAGTGTACTAGCGGGAGGGCGTAGGTCCGGGGAGCTGTTTTTT
CAWSVLAGGRRSGELFF
>-|-|15|TRBV5-1|TRBJ1-5
TGCGCCAGCAGCTTGAGCGGCGTGGGCAATCAGCCCCAGCATTTT
CASSLSGVGNQPQHF
>TRBD2|-|16|TRBV7-9|TRBJ2-5
TGTGCCAGCACCCACGCGACTAGCGGGGACCAAGAGACCCAGTACTTC
CASTHATSGDQETQYF
>-|few|13|TRBV27|TRBJ1-6
TGTGCCACTGCGATGGGACTAAATTCACCCCTCCACTTT
CATAMGLNSPLHF
>-|-|14|TRBV27|TRBJ2-1
TGTGCCAGCAGACCCGCGGGGCGGCACAATGAGCAGTTCTTC
CASRPAGRHNEQFF
>-|-|17|TRBV5-1|TRBJ1-6
TGCGCCAGCAGCTTTCCTCGCAACAGCTCCTATAATTCACCCCTCCACTTT
CASSFPRNSSYNSPLHF
>-|-|12|TRBV30|TRBJ1-1
TGTGCCTGGAAGTCGGGGAACACTGAAGCTTTCTTT
CAWKSGNTEAFF
>-|-|14|TRBV6-1|TRBJ1-2
TGTGCCAGCAGTGTAATATCAGGGTCCTATGGCTACACCTTC
CASSVISGSYGYTF
>TRBD1|-|13|TRBV6-6|TRBJ2-4
TGTGCCAGCAGTTACACAGGGGAGAGCATTCAGTACTTC
CASSYTGESIQYF
>TRBD1|-|18|TRBV18|TRBJ1-3
TGTGCCAGCTCACCACCGGACAGGAATCTACACTCTGGAAACACCATATATTTT
CASSPPDRNLHSGNTIYF
>TRBD1|-|15|TRBV19|TRBJ1-1
TGTGCCAGTAGAGCCTCCGACAGGGCGGCCACTGAAGCTTTCTTT
CASRASDRAATEAFF
>TRBD1|-|13|TRBV7-9|TRBJ1-1
TGTGCCAGCAGCTTAGTAGACAGGGCTAGAGCTTTCTTT
CASSLVDRARAFF
>TRBD2|-|16|TRBV4-1|TRBJ2-7
TGCGCCAGCAGCCCTACTAGCGGGAGGAACTCCTACGAGCAGTACTTC
CASSPTSGRNSYEQYF
>-|-|14|TRBV2|TRBJ2-7
TGTGCCAGCAGTGAACAGGGGAGCTCCTACGAGCAGTACTTC
CASSEQGSSYEQYF
>-|-|15|TRBV15|TRBJ2-5
TGTGCCACCAGCAGAGATCCTCAGGGCTTAGAGACCCAGTACTTC
CATSRDPQGLETQYF
>-|-|13|TRBV30|TRBJ1-1
TGTGCCTGGAAGGTCAGAGGAAGCGCTGAAGCTTTCTTT
CAWKVRGSAEAFF
>-|once|14|TRBV27|TRBJ1-3
TGTGCCAGCAGAACTCGGGGCCAGCGGGACACCATATATTTT
CASRTRGQRDTIYF
>TRBD2|-|15|TRBV19|TRBJ2-3
TGTGCCAGTAGTATCACAGCGGGATTCACAGATACGCAGTATTTT
CASSITAGFTDTQYF
>-|-|15|TRBV9|TRBJ2-5
TGTGCCAGCAGCGTAGGGGGCGGGAACCAAGAGACCCAGTACTTC
CASSVGGGNQETQYF
>TRBD1|few|16|TRBV6-1|TRBJ2-5
TGTGCCAGCAGTGAAAGCCCCCAGGGGGCAGGGGAGACCCAGTACTTC
CASSESPQGAGETQYF
>TRBD1|-|15|TRBV6-1|TRBJ2-7
TGTGCCAGCAGTGAAGATGGGACAGGGGGCTACGAGCAGTACTTC
CASSEDGTGGYEQYF
>-|-|18|TRBV11-2|TRBJ1-2
TGTGCCAGCAGCTTAGGGGGCAGAGACAGATTAGCTAACTATGGCTACACCTTC
CASSLGGRDRLANYGYTF
>TRBD2|-|17|TRBV28|TRBJ2-1
TGTGCCAGCAGTTTGGATACAGTAGCGGGAAAAGGCGATGAGCAGTTCTTC
CASSLDTVAGKGDEQFF
>TRBD2|-|17|TRBV9|TRBJ2-3
TGTGCCAGCAGCCCGAGCGGGGCGGGAGGGAGAACAGATACGCAGTATTTT
CASSPSGAGGRTDTQYF
>TRBD1|-|16|TRBV5-4|TRBJ2-5
TGTGCCAGCAGCTTGGCCACCAGGGGACAGGGGGAGACCCAGTACTTC
CASSLATRGQGETQYF
>TRBD2|-|15|TRBV6-4|TRBJ2-1
TGTGCCAGCAGTGAGGGGACTAGCGGGAGCCATGAGCAGTTCTTC
CASSEGTSGSHEQFF
>TRBD1|-|15|TRBV5-3|TRBJ1-5
TGTGCCAGAAGCTTGCTGACAGGGTCCAATCAGCCCCAGCATTTT
CARSLLTGSNQPQHF
>-|-|14|TRBV28|TRBJ2-3
TGTGCCAGCAGTTTAAGCGGAAACACAGATACGCAGTATTTT
CASSLSGNTDTQYF
>TRBD2|-|15|TRBV10-2|TRBJ2-1
TGCGCCAGCAGAGGACTAGCGGGAGCCGGCAATGAGCAGTTCTTC
CASRGLAGAGNEQFF
>TRBD2|-|17|TRBV5-6|TRBJ2-3
TGTGCCAGCAGCCTGGGGACTAGCGGGAGAGCCGGGGATACGCAGTATTTT
CASSLGTSGRAGDTQYF
>-|-|17|TRBV4-1|TRBJ2-7
TGCGCCAGCAGCCAAGAGGGGCTGGCGAAAGCCTACTACGAGCAGTACTTC
CASSQEGLAKAYYEQYF
>-|-|15|TRBV6-5|TRBJ2-5
TGTGCCCCGTATGCTCCCCCTAGCTTACGGGAGACCCAGTACTTC
CAPYAPPSLRETQYF
>-|-|15|TRBV28|TRBJ2-3
TGTGCCAGCAGTTTACTGGTGGGCCGCACAGATACGCAGTATTTT
CASSLLVGRTDTQYF
>TRBD1|-|9|TRBV2|TRBJ2-1
TGTGCCCGGGACAGGGAGCAGTTCTTC
CARDREQFF
>-|-|14|TRBV7-8|TRBJ1-5
TGTGCCAGCAGCTTAGGACATAGCAATCAGCCCCAGCATTTT
CASSLGHSNQPQHF
>TRBD2|-|17|TRBV7-9|TRBJ2-3
TGTGCCAGCAGCTTAGCGTGGACTAGCGGGTACACAGATACGCAGTATTTT
CASSLAWTSGYTDTQYF
>TRBD1|once|14|TRBV2|TRBJ1-2
TGTGCCAGCAGTGGGGACAGTCTTCTCTATGGCTACACCTTC
CASSGDSLLYGYTF
>TRBD2|-|14|TRBV27|TRBJ2-1
TGTGCCAGCAGGGGGGCTAGCGGGAGAGATGAGCAGTTCTTC
CASRGASGRDEQFF
>TRBD1|-|16|TRBV10-3|TRBJ2-5
TGTGCCATCAGTGACAGGGGACAGGGGGCAAAAGAGACCCAGTACTTC
CAISDRGQGAKETQYF
>-|-|18|TRBV4-1|TRBJ2-1
TGCGCCAGCAGCTTAAGAGGGGGATGGGTTAGTGGGTACAATGAGCAGTTCTTC
CASSLRGGWVSGYNEQFF
>-|-|16|TRBV25-1|TRBJ1-5
TGTGCCAGCAGTGAATCTTACAGGGCGGTAGGTCAGCCCCAGCATTTT
CASSESYRAVGQPQHF
>-|-|19|TRBV5-6|TRBJ1-3
TGTGCCAGCAGCCTGCCCCATTCAGTCGGGAATCTCTCTGGAAACACCATATATTTT
CASSLPHSVGNLSGNTIYF
>-|-|12|TRBV28|TRBJ1-1
TGTGCCAGCAGGGCTCTGAACACTGAAGCTTTCTTT
CASRALNTEAFF
>TRBD2|-|13|TRBV4-1|TRBJ2-1
TGCGCCGGCAGACAGACTAGCGCCAATGAGCAGTTCTTC
CAGRQTSANEQFF